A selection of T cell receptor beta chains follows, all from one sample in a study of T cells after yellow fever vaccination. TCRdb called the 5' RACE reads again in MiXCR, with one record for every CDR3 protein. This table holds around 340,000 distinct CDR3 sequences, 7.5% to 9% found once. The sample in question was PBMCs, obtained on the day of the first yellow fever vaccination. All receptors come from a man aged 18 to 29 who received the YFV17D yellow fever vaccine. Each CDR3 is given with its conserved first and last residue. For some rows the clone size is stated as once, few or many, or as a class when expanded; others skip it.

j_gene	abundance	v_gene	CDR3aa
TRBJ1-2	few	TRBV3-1	CASSRGDGYTF
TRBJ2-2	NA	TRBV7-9	CASSGADSRSNTGELFF
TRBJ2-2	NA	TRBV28	CASTDRVFMTGELFF
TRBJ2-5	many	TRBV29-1	CSVEDPLMQGEETQYF
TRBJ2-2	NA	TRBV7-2	CASRPFGENTGELFF
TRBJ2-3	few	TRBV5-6	CASSFSRRDTQYF
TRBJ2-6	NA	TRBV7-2	CASSFGQGARGANVLTF
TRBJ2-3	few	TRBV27	CASSLLFLAGNTDTQYF
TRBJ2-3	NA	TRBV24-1	CATSPGQDRTDTQYF
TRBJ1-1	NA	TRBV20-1	CSASENSPEAFF
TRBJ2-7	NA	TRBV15	CATSRDVRGPYEQYF
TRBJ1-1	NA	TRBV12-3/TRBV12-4	CASSWGQKAFF
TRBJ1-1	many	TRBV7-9	CASSFGTGFLDTEAFF
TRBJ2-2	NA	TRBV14	CASSQEGGLAGITGELFF
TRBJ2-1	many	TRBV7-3	CASSLFRASYNEQFF
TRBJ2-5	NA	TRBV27	CASSWGTGLGTHYF
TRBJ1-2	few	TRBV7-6	CASSAAGGYGYTF
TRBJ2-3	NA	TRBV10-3	CAIRAESTDTQYF
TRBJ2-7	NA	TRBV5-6	CASSLRRIYEQYF
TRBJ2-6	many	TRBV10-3	CAISESGGGGANVLTF
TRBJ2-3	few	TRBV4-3	CASSPADRVADTQYF
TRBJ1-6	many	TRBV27	CASSFVGSPLHF
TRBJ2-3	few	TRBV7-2	CASSLVPAFDTQYF
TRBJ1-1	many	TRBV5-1	CASRQGWDTEAFF
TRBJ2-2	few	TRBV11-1	CASSTGPTNTGELFF
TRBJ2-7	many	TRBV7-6	CASSLAQVSYEQYF
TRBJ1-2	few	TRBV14	CASSQGTYYGYTF
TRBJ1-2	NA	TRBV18	CASSPSGTGGRGYTF
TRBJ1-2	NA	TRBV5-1	CASSLARPGDGYTF
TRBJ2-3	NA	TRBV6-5	CASSYLRGLAGGADTQYF
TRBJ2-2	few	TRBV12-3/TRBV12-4	CASSSGSTGTGELFF
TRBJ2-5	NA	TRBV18	CASSPLPGGETQYF
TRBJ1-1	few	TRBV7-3	CASSPTGRLAEAFF
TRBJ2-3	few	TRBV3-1	CASSQDFPGGRTDTQYF
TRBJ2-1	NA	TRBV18	CASSPAEGLYNEQFF
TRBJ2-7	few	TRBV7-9	CASSLRTDEQYF
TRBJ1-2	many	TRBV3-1	CASSQARGNGYTF
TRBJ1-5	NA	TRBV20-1	CSAKEDRGNQPQHF
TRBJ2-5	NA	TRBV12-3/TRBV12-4	CASSIRTVQETQYF
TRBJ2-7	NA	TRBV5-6	CASSVAGLTYEQYF
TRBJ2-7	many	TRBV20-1	CSAPGTGPYEQYF
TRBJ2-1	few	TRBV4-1	CASSPAVGGSSYNEQFF
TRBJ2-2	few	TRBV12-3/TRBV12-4	CASRGDSWSANTGELFF
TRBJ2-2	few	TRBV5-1	CASSYGTQNTGELFF
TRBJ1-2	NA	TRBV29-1	CSVTESINYGYTF
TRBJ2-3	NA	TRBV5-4	CASSVRLAGTHTDTQYF
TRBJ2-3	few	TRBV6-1	CASSVTSGEYDTQYF
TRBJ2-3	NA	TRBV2	CASKELTALTDTQYF
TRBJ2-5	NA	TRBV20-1	CSARGGRVLQETQYF
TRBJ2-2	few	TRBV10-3	CAISGAGATGELFF
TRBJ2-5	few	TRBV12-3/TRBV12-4	CASSFQGGRGETQYF
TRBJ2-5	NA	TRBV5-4	CASSWGGTSRQETQYF
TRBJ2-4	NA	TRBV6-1	CASRTSGGNIQYF
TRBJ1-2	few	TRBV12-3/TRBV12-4	CASRQGFGYTF
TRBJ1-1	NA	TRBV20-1	CSARSAQNTEAFF
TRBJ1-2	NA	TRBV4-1	CASSFRKETYGYTF